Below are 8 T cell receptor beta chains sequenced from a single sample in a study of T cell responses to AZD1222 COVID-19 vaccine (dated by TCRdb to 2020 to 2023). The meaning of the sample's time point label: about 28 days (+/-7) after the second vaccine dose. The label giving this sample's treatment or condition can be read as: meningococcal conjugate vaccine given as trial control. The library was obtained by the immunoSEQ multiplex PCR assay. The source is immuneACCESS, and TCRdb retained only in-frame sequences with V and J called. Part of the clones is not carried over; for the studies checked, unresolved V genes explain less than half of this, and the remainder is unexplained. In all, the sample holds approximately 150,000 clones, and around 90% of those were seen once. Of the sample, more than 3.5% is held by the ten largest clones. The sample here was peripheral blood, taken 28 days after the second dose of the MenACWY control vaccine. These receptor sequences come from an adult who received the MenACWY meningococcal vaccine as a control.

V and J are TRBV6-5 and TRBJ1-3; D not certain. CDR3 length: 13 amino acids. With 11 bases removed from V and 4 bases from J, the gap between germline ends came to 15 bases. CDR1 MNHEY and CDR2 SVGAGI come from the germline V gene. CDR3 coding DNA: TGTGCCGGGTGGTTTGGGATGGGAAACACCATATATTTT. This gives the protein CAGWFGMGNTIYF.

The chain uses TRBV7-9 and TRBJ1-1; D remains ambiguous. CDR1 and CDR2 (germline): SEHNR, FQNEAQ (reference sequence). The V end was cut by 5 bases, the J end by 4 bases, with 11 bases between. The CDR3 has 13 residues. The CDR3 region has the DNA TGTGCCAGCAGCCTCCTGTATTCCACTGAAGCTTTCTTT. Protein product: CASSLLYSTEAFF. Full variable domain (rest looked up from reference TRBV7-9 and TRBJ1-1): DTGVSQNPRHKITKRGQNVTFRCDPISEHNRLYWYRQTLGQGPEFLTYFQNEAQLEKSRLLSDRFSAERPKGSFSTLEIQRTEQGDSAMYLCASSLLYSTEAFFGQGTRLTVV.

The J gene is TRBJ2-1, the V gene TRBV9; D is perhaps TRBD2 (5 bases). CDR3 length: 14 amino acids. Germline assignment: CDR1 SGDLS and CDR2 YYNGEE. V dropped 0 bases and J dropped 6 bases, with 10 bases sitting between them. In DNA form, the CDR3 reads TGTGCCAGCAGCGTAGGTAATGGAGGCAATGAGCAGTTCTTC. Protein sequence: CASSVGNGGNEQFF.

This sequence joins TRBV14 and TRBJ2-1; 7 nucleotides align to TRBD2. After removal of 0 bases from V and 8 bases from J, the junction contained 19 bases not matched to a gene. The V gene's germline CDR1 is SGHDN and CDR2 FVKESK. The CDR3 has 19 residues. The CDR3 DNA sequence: TGTGCCAGCAGCCAAGATTTGGTGGCATGGGCTAGCGGAGAGGATGAGCAGTTCTTC. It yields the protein CASSQDLVAWASGEDEQFF. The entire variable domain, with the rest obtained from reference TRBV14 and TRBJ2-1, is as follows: EAGVTQFPSHSVIEKGQTVTLRCDPISGHDNLYWYRRVMGKEIKFLLHFVKESKQDESGMPNNRFLAERTGGTYSTLKVQPAELEDSGVYFCASSQDLVAWASGEDEQFFGPGTRLTVL.

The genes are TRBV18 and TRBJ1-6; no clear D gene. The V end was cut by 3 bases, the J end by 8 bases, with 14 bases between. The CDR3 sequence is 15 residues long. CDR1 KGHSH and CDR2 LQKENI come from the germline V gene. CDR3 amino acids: CASSPQPDVDSPLHF. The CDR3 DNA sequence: TGTGCCAGCTCACCCCAGCCGGACGTTGATTCACCCCTCCACTTT.

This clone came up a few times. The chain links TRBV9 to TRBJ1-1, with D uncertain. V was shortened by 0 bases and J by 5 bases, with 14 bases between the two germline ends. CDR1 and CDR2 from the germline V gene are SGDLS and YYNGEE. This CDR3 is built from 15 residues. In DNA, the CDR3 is TGTGCCAGCAGCGTAGAAAGTGCGGGTAGAACTGAAGCTTTCTTT. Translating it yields CASSVESAGRTEAFF.

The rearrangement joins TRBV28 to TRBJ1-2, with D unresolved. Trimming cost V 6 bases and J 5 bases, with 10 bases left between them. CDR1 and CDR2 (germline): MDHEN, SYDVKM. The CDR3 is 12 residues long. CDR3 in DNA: TGTGCCAGCAGAACGACCGGGTATGGCTACACCTTC. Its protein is CASRTTGYGYTF.

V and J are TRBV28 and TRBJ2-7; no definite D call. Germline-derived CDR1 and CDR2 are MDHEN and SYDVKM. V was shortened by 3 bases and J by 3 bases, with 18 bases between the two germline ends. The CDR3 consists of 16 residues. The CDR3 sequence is CASSFPPRRTDYEQYF. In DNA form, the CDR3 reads TGTGCCAGCAGTTTTCCCCCACGTAGAACAGACTACGAGCAGTACTTC.